This entry lists 20 T cell receptor delta chains sequenced from one sample in a study of DNA immune sequencing with unique molecular identifiers. Primers for all 8 TRDV and 4 TRDJ genes amplified genomic DNA in 32-plex. In around 3 barcoding PCR cycles, molecules received a 12-nucleotide UMI, then adapter PCR followed. TCRdb reanalysed the multiplex PCR reads with CATT. The sample lists about 2,500 delta-chain clones; more than 7% were seen once. The source material was gamma-delta T cells enriched from blood buffy coat, or unenriched PBMCs (not recorded which). These receptor sequences come from a human donor in good health.

Comment on this clone: A read error likely explains why the TCRdb protein, taken from a much larger clone, differs from this DNA's translation at residue 12; the protein shown is translated from the DNA. The chain combines TRDV2 with TRDJ1, with 11 positions matching TRDD3. This CDR3 is 15 amino acids long. The germline CDR1 and CDR2 sequences are GEAIGNYY and EKD. This CDR3 reads CACAQLGDRDDELIF. CDR3 in DNA: TGTGCCTGTGCCCAACTGGGGGATAGGGACGATGAACTCATCTTT.

This clone is labeled medium-sized. The sample has other DNA sequences that encode this CDR3 too. The chain has TRDV1 and TRDJ1; 13 bases are a match to TRDD3. As TCRdb names no J gene, one was assigned here on the basis of a DNA match to germline. CDR1 and CDR2 from the germline V gene are TSWWSYY and QGS. The V gene end was trimmed by 1 base and the J gene end by 3 bases; junction bases not matched to a gene: 32. The CDR3 extends over 26 amino acids. In nucleotides, the CDR3 is TGTGCTCTTGGGGAACCCCCTCCTACGGATTCAGTACTGGGGGATACGCCCCAGACGGCCGCCGATAAACTCATCTTT. Residues: CALGEPPPTDSVLGDTPQTAADKLIF.

This clone has just a few counts. TCRdb lists the protein of a much larger clone for this DNA, which differs at residue 8, so this is likely a read error; the protein given here is translated from the DNA itself. J is TRDJ1 and V is TRDV2; maybe TRDD3 (6 bases). Germline CDR1 is GEAIGNYY and CDR2 is EKD. The V end lost 1 base, the J end lost 0 bases, and 17 bases lay between the germline ends. The CDR3 is 17 amino acids. CDR3 sequence reads: CACDTLGNGKYTDKLIF. The CDR3 DNA is TGTGCCTGTGACACTCTGGGGAATGGAAAGTACACCGATAAACTCATCTTT.

By sample share, this clone is medium-sized. This chain uses TRDV2 with TRDJ1, with 10 bases matching TRDD3. The CDR3 has 15 amino acids. Germline assignment: CDR1 GEAIGNYY and CDR2 EKD. J gave up 4 bases and V 0 bases, and 4 bases lay outside the gene matches. CDR3 residues: CACDTWGIQSDKLIF. The CDR3 DNA follows: TGTGCCTGTGACACCTGGGGGATACAAAGCGATAAACTCATCTTT.

V usage is TRDV1 and J usage is TRDJ2; D not resolved. Trimming took off 5 bases at V and 4 bases at J, with 11 bases between the two ends. This CDR3 region has 14 residues. Germline V gene sequence: CDR1 TSWWSYY, CDR2 QGS. DNA for the CDR3: TGTGCTCTTGGGTACGACGCCGGGACAGCACAACTCTTCTTT. Protein product: CALGYDAGTAQLFF.

A remark on this clone: This sequence is one base from a far larger clone and is likely a read error. The same CDR3 is also encoded by other DNA sequences in this sample. The chain recombines TRDV2 with TRDJ1; 7 bases agree with TRDD3. CDR1 and CDR2 from the germline V gene are GEAIGNYY and EKD. The CDR3 is 18 residues long. The CDR3 DNA is TGTGCATGTGACACCGTATCCGGGGGATCCCTGGTGCCCGATAAACTCATCTTT. Translation gives CACDTVSGGSLVPDKLIF.

No V gene was called, though TRDJ1 was called as the J gene; the table's TRDD3 call for D was not verified on the DNA. The CDR3 runs 18 residues. Written as DNA, the CDR3 is TGTGCTCTTGGGATCCGGCCTTCCCGCTACTGGGGGATGAATAAACTCATCTTT. It yields the protein CALGIRPSRYWGMNKLIF.

In the case of this clone: The TCRdb protein comes from a much larger clone and disagrees with this DNA's translation at residue 14, likely due to a read error; the protein given here is derived from the DNA. This chain uses TRDV2 with TRDJ1, with 9 bases aligning to TRDD3. The CDR3 length is 17 residues. Per germline, CDR1 GEAIGNYY and CDR2 EKD. The CDR3 reads CACDKLGDPPYTDILIF. As DNA, the CDR3 is TGTGCCTGTGACAAACTGGGGGACCCCCCCTACACCGATATACTCATCTTT.

This clone was seen a handful of times. The likely explanation is a read error, given a far larger clone one base away. This specimen includes other DNA sequences encoding the same CDR3. This sequence joins TRDV2 and TRDJ3; no definite D call. V shed 0 bases and J shed 0 bases, with 17 bases lying between them. Germline V gene data show CDR1 as GEAIGNYY and CDR2 as EKD. The CDR3 contains 20 residues. The CDR3: CACDTLGTTNGSWDTRQMFF. The CDR3 DNA reads TGTGCCTGTGACACCTTGGGAACCACGAACGGCTCCTGGGACACCCGACAGATGTTTTTC.

This clone was observed a few times. TCRdb attributes to this sequence the protein of a much larger clone, which differs from the DNA translation at residue 13; a read error is likely, and the protein displayed is translated from the DNA. The chain couples TRDV2 to TRDJ1, with 11 bases that match TRDD3. Germline values: CDR1 GEAIGNYY, CDR2 EKD. This CDR3 has 17 residues. This chain's CDR3 is CACDTVGGYAGTVKLIF. The CDR3 DNA follows: TGTGCCTGTGACACCGTTGGGGGATACGCTGGGACCGTTAAACTCATCTTT.

On this clone itself: This likely came from a read error, as a far larger clone is one base away. Other DNA sequences in the sample encode the same CDR3. The chain uses TRDV2 and TRDJ1; no reliable D call. V was shortened by 3 bases and J by 0 bases, with 16 bases between the two germline ends. The CDR3 spans 16 residues. Germline CDR1 reads GEAIGNYY; CDR2 reads EKD. The CDR3 region is CACDPSDRKYTDKLIF. The CDR3 coding sequence is TGTGCCTGTGACCCGTCTGATCGGAAGTACACCGATAAACTCATCTTT.

This clone was observed a handful of times. The gene calls are TRDV2 and TRDJ3, with 7 bases identical to TRDD3. Per the germline V gene, CDR1 is GEAIGNYY and CDR2 is EKD. This CDR3 comprises 17 residues. J lost 1 base, V lost 5 bases, and 7 bases had no gene match. The CDR3 sequence: CACVPVLGSWDTRQMFF. For the CDR3, the DNA is TGTGCCTGTGTTCCTGTACTGGGGTCCTGGGACACCCGACAGATGTTTTTC.

This chain uses TRDV1 with TRDJ1; a weak D match, TRDD3 (6 bases). The J gene, left out of TCRdb, was set here by checking the DNA against germline. V dropped 9 bases and J dropped 0 bases, with 20 bases sitting between them. The CDR3 covers 16 residues. Germline CDR1 reads TSWWSYY; CDR2 reads QGS. The CDR3 sequence is CALPVVGGFYTDKLIF. The CDR3 bases are TGTGCTCTACCCGTTGTGGGGGGCTTTTACACCGATAAACTCATCTTT.

In this sample, this clone turned up many times. TCRdb lists the protein of a much larger clone for this DNA, which differs at residue 10, so this is likely a read error; the protein given here is translated from the DNA itself. The chain couples TRDV2 to TRDJ1; TRDD3 matches 11 bases. CDR3 length equals 15 residues. Germline lookup yields CDR1 GEAIGNYY and CDR2 EKD. The ends lost 5 bases at V and 4 bases at J; junction bases unmatched: 8. CDR3 DNA: TGTGCCTGTGCCCAACTGGGGGATAGGTACGATAAACTCATCTTT. Protein product: CACAQLGDRYDKLIF.

As regards this clone: It is likely a read error: a sequence one base away is far more abundant. The same CDR3 arises from other DNA sequences in this sample as well. The chain couples TRDV2 to TRDJ2; TRDD3 is a possible D gene (6 bases). Germline V gene data show CDR1 as GEAIGNYY and CDR2 as EKD. The CDR3 covers 17 residues. The CDR3 region is CACDTGLGGPEAAQLFF. DNA for the CDR3: TGTGCTTGTGACACCGGGCTAGGGGGACCCGAGGCAGCACAACTCTTCTTT.

The CDR3 DNA follows: TGTGCAGCAAGCGAGGGGGGGGGGATACCGACAGCACAACTCTTCTTT. Protein sequence: CAASEGGGIPTAQLFF. The V gene remains uncalled, whereas the J gene is TRDJ2; TRDD3 is the table's D call and was not checked against the DNA. The CDR3 runs to 16 residues.

This clone counts as medium-sized. The chain couples TRDV2 to TRDJ1, with D tentatively TRDD2 (5 bases). The CDR3 runs to 17 residues. V lost 0 bases and J 6 bases, leaving 22 bases between the germline ends. Germline CDR1 and CDR2: GEAIGNYY and EKD. The chain's CDR3 is CACDTVGGTASRYKLIF. Written as DNA, the CDR3 is TGTGCCTGTGACACCGTTGGTGGGACCGCTTCCCGATATAAACTCATCTTT.

Sample share makes this clone medium-sized. CDR3 protein: CAPGVSLGTKLIF. CDR3 DNA: TGTGCCCCCGGGGTATCTCTGGGGACAAAACTCATCTTT. The genes are TRDV3 and TRDJ1; D may be TRDD3 (6 bases). The CDR3 is made up of 13 amino acids. CDR1 is TVYSNPD and CDR2 is GDNSRS in the germline V gene (reference sequence). V was clipped by 5 bases and J by 8 bases, with 21 bases between them.

About this clone itself: Since a far larger clone is one base different, this is likely a read error. Different DNA sequences within this sample yield the same CDR3. The V call is TRDV2, the J call TRDJ1, with D unclear. The CDR3 loop spans 15 amino acids. V dropped 0 bases and J dropped 0 bases, with 10 bases sitting between them. Germline V gene data show CDR1 as GEAIGNYY and CDR2 as EKD. In DNA, the CDR3 is TGTGCCTGTGACACCGTAGGAAGTTACACCGATAAACTCATCTTT. It specifies CACDTVGSYTDKLIF.

This clone was detected a few times. The likely explanation is a read error, given a far larger clone one base away. The sample has other DNA sequences that encode this CDR3 too. This chain links TRDV2 with TRDJ1, with 8 bases aligning to TRDD3. V lost 3 bases and J lost 0; bases outside the gene matches: 14. Germline CDR1 and CDR2: GEAIGNYY and EKD. The CDR3 totals 18 residues. The CDR3 coding sequence is TGTGCCTGTGACCCTGTACTGGGGGGCCCCCCATACACCGATAAACTCATCTTT. Encoded protein: CACDPVLGGPPYTDKLIF.